A selection of T cell receptor beta chains follows, all from one sample in a study of cytomegalovirus exposure and HLA in healthy donors. Method: immunoSEQ multiplex PCR; TCRdb's copy keeps in-frame clones and lacks some. The repertoire has about 120,000 clones, about 10% of them found once; the top ten carry 4.5% to 5%. Sequencing was performed on PBMCs. These receptors originate from a woman younger than 30 in good health and CMV-seropositive. Each CDR3 is given with its conserved first and last residue. D genes are given only for firm matches. Expanded clones are given a class, and other clones once, few, many or no size at all.

TRBV14	TRBJ1-4	few	-	TGTGCCAGCAGCCCCCCTGGAGGGCCGACTAATGAAAAACTGTTTTTT	CASSPPGGPTNEKLFF
TRBV5-4	TRBJ2-7	few	-	TGTGCCAGCAGCTTCGGCGGGACGGTGTACGAGCAGTACTTC	CASSFGGTVYEQYF
TRBV6-5	TRBJ1-1	-	TRBD1	TGTGCCGGCAGACCAGGGGGGATGAACACTGAAGCTTTCTTT	CAGRPGGMNTEAFF
TRBV4-2	TRBJ2-1	few	TRBD2	TGTGCCAGCAGCCCGAACCTAGCGGGGCCCTACAATGAGCAGTTCTTC	CASSPNLAGPYNEQFF
TRBV28	TRBJ1-3	-	-	TGTGCCAGCAGTCCAGGGGAACCTGGAAACACCATATATTTT	CASSPGEPGNTIYF
TRBV10-3	TRBJ1-2	-	-	TGTGCCATCAGTGACCTAGGCGGCTACACCTTC	CAISDLGGYTF
TRBV4-1	TRBJ2-5	few	-	TGCGCCAGCAGCTCACTTGGTCAAGAGACCCAGTACTTC	CASSSLGQETQYF
TRBV6-1	TRBJ2-1	-	-	TGTGCCAGCACCGGGACACATAAGTTTAATGAGCAGTTCTTC	CASTGTHKFNEQFF
TRBV5-1	TRBJ2-2	-	TRBD1	TGCGCCAGCAGCCTCAGGGGGCCCTCTTATCCGAACACCGGGGAGCTGTTTTTT	CASSLRGPSYPNTGELFF
TRBV6-1	TRBJ2-7	medium-sized	TRBD2	TGTGCCAGCAACCCCGGGACTAGCGAATCCTACGAGCAGTACTTC	CASNPGTSESYEQYF